One and the same sample provided the 30 T cell receptor beta chains below, sequenced in a study of shared clonotypes between healthy human individuals. Here immunoSEQ multiplex PCR was the method, and the copy in TCRdb shows in-frame clones only, minus some. This sample has about 1.5 million clones, with roughly 96% found just once. The sample comprised naive CD4+ T cells sorted from blood. Regarding subset: CD45RA+ positively selected. These receptors were taken from a man under 40 in good health.

This clone was seen once. CDR3 region: CASSPLLVAGVDTGELFF. CDR3 in DNA: TGTGCCAGCTCACCACTTCTGGTAGCGGGAGTTGACACCGGGGAGCTGTTTTTT. The chain is built from TRBV18 and TRBJ2-2; TRBD2 aligns across 9 bases. The CDR3 totals 18 residues. The trim removed 1 base at V and 3 bases at J, leaving 9 bases unmatched. The V gene's germline CDR1 is KGHSH and CDR2 LQKENI.

The chain carries TRBV10-3 and TRBJ2-7, with 7 bases aligning to TRBD2. Trimming removed 10 bases from V and 7 bases from J; junction bases left unmatched: 13. The CDR3 covers 13 residues. In germline, CDR1 is ENHRY, CDR2 SYGVKD. CDR3 protein: CASSGTSAGEQYF. CDR3 nucleotide sequence: TGTGCCAGCTCCGGGACCTCAGCGGGAGAGCAGTACTTC.

This chain uses TRBV19 with TRBJ1-5; TRBD1 agrees at 7 bases. Germline loops: CDR1 LNHDA, CDR2 SQIVND (reference sequence). Trimming cost V 4 bases and J 0 bases; bases outside gene matches: 3. The CDR3 extends over 15 amino acids. The CDR3 sequence: CASSTQGNSNQPQHF. For the CDR3, the DNA is TGTGCCAGTAGTACACAGGGGAATAGCAATCAGCCCCAGCATTTT.

The chain recombines TRBV5-8 with TRBJ2-2, with 7 positions matching TRBD1. V was pared by 2 bases and J by 4 bases, with 2 bases of the junction left unmatched. CDR1 and CDR2 (germline): SGHTS, YDEGEE. The CDR3 extends over 14 amino acids. The chain's CDR3 is CASSFRGSTGELFF. In DNA, the CDR3 is TGTGCCAGCAGCTTCAGGGGGAGCACCGGGGAGCTGTTTTTT.

The chain employs TRBV19 and TRBJ2-1, with TRBD2 matching 8 bases. The germline CDR1 and CDR2 sequences are LNHDA and SQIVND (reference sequence). The CDR3 totals 17 residues. With 4 bases clipped from V and 3 bases from J, the junction kept 11 bases outside the gene matches. The CDR3 DNA reads as TGTGCCAGTAGTACCACCGGCCGACTAGCGATCTACAATGAGCAGTTCTTC. Translation: CASSTTGRLAIYNEQFF.

This clone was seen just once. The rearrangement joins TRBV6-1 to TRBJ2-4; D not resolved. Germline loops: CDR1 MNHNS, CDR2 SASEGT. V was pared by 0 bases and J by 8 bases, with 11 bases between. This CDR3 spans 14 amino acids. Here the CDR3 DNA reads TGTGCCAGCAGTGAAGCGTTTTGGTCAGACATTCAGTACTTC. This sequence encodes CASSEAFWSDIQYF.

The rearrangement uses TRBV18 and TRBJ2-1; 12 nucleotides match TRBD2. After removal of 5 bases from V and 8 bases from J, the junction contained 10 bases not matched to a gene. Germline lookup yields CDR1 KGHSH and CDR2 LQKENI. CDR3 size: 16 residues. CDR3 region: CASSADGLAGKDEQFF. CDR3 nucleotide sequence: TGTGCCAGCTCAGCCGATGGACTAGCGGGAAAAGATGAGCAGTTCTTC.

V and J are TRBV27 and TRBJ2-7, with TRBD1 matching over 7 bases. V shed 2 bases and J 3 bases; nucleotides not matched to a gene: 7. The V gene's germline CDR1 is MNHEY and CDR2 SMNVEV (reference sequence). This CDR3 spans 15 amino acids. Here the CDR3 reads CASSLADRPLYEQYF. In nucleotides, the CDR3 is TGTGCCAGCAGTTTAGCGGACAGGCCCCTCTACGAGCAGTACTTC.

The CDR3 bases are TGCAGCTTCGGGATCCTAGGAGCGGGTACGCAGTATTTT. Amino acid sequence: CSFGILGAGTQYF. This rearrangement joins TRBV29-1 to TRBJ2-3; tentatively, D is TRBD2 (6 bases). Germline CDR1 and CDR2: SQVTM and ANQGSEA. The CDR3 consists of 13 residues. Trimming cost V 8 bases and J 8 bases, with 20 bases left between them.

The chain employs TRBV19 and TRBJ2-2, with TRBD1 as a possible D gene (5 bases). V lost 7 bases, J lost 1 base, and 10 bases lay in between. The germline gives CDR1 LNHDA, CDR2 SQIVND (reference sequence). There are 14 residues in the CDR3. The DNA for the CDR3 is TGTGCCAGTATAAGGACAAGGAACACCGGGGAGCTGTTTTTT. Protein: CASIRTRNTGELFF.

The chain employs TRBV28 and TRBJ1-4; D uncertain. V dropped 6 bases and J dropped 9 bases, with 17 bases sitting between them. The CDR3 runs to 14 residues. Germline values: CDR1 MDHEN, CDR2 SYDVKM. The CDR3 loop is CASRPVGGRKKLFF. Written as DNA, the CDR3 is TGTGCCAGCAGGCCCGTCGGCGGCAGGAAAAAACTGTTTTTT.

V and J are TRBV28 and TRBJ2-3; D unresolved. CDR1 MDHEN and CDR2 SYDVKM come from the germline V gene. The CDR3 runs 11 residues. Trimming cost V 8 bases and J 1 base, with 4 bases left between them. In DNA form, the CDR3 reads TGTGCCAGCGGGGGCACAGATACGCAGTATTTT. Translation gives CASGGTDTQYF.

The J gene is TRBJ2-1, the V gene TRBV28; a possible D gene is TRBD2 (6 bases). Germline CDR1 reads MDHEN; CDR2 reads SYDVKM. The V and J ends lost 0 bases and 7 bases respectively, with 13 bases between them. The CDR3 runs 15 residues. The CDR3, as DNA: TGTGCCAGCAGTTTATGGGTAGGAGGGAGGAATGAGCAGTTCTTC. Amino acids: CASSLWVGGRNEQFF.

This chain uses TRBV15 with TRBJ2-7; D is perhaps TRBD1 or TRBD2 (5 bases each). V was cut by 2 bases and J by 5 bases, with 19 bases left in between. Per germline, CDR1 LNHNV and CDR2 YYDKDF (reference sequence). There are 16 residues in the CDR3. The CDR3 nucleotides read TGTGCCACCAGCAGATCACCACGGGGACCTTTGGACGAGCAGTACTTC. This translates into CATSRSPRGPLDEQYF. The variable domain in full, completed from reference TRBV15 and TRBJ2-7, reads DAMVIQNPRYQVTQFGKPVTLSCSQTLNHNVMYWYQQKSSQAPKLLFHYYDKDFNNEADTPDNFQSRRPNTSFCFLDIRSPGLGDTAMYLCATSRSPRGPLDEQYFGPGTRLTVT.

This clone was seen only once. The chain couples TRBV7-3 to TRBJ2-1, with 7 bases fitting TRBD1. This CDR3 is built from 15 residues. Trimming removed 5 bases from V and 4 bases from J; junction bases left unmatched: 8. Germline-derived CDR1 and CDR2 are SGHTA and FQGTGA. The CDR3 bases are TGTGCCAGCAGCGGAGAGGGGGCAAAATACAATGAGCAGTTCTTC. This sequence encodes CASSGEGAKYNEQFF.

The gene calls are TRBV10-3 and TRBJ2-2; D remains unclear. The length of the CDR3 is 16 residues. Trimming took off 4 bases at V and 1 base at J, with 13 bases between the two ends. The germline V gene encodes CDR1 ENHRY and CDR2 SYGVKD. The CDR3: CAISAPRGQNTGELFF. As DNA, the CDR3 is TGTGCCATCAGTGCCCCTCGTGGGCAGAACACCGGGGAGCTGTTTTTT.

This clone was picked up a small number of times. J is TRBJ2-7 and V is TRBV27; 8 bases match TRBD2. The CDR3 sequence is 12 residues long. The trim removed 7 bases at V and 5 bases at J, leaving 4 bases unmatched. Per the germline V gene, CDR1 is MNHEY and CDR2 is SMNVEV (reference sequence). This CDR3 is CASKTGRDEQYF. CDR3 in DNA: TGTGCCAGCAAAACCGGGAGGGACGAGCAGTACTTC.

The chain couples TRBV28 to TRBJ2-5; TRBD1 matches 7 bases. Germline-derived CDR1 and CDR2 are MDHEN and SYDVKM. The ends lost 4 bases at V and 4 bases at J; junction bases unmatched: 9. The CDR3 runs to 15 residues. Here the CDR3 DNA reads TGTGCCAGCAGTTCTCCATCGACAGGGATAGAGACCCAGTACTTC. Amino acids: CASSSPSTGIETQYF. The complete variable domain, with remaining parts taken from reference TRBV28 and TRBJ2-5, reads DVKVTQSSRYLVKRTGEKVFLECVQDMDHENMFWYRQDPGLGLRLIYFSYDVKMKEKGDIPEGYSVSREKKERFSLILESASTNQTSMYLCASSSPSTGIETQYFGPGTRLLVL.

J is TRBJ2-7 and V is TRBV10-3; possible D gene TRBD1, 8 bases. V dropped 2 bases and J dropped 2 bases, with 16 bases sitting between them. The CDR3 has 16 residues. Per the germline V gene, CDR1 is ENHRY and CDR2 is SYGVKD. Written as DNA, the CDR3 is TGTGCCATCAGTGAGCCCAGGGGGCGGGGGCCCTACGAGCAGTACTTC. Translating it yields CAISEPRGRGPYEQYF.

The genes are TRBV11-2 and TRBJ2-2; D might be TRBD1 (6 bases). In germline, CDR1 is SGHAT, CDR2 FQNNGV. Trimming cost V 0 bases and J 6 bases, with 17 bases left between them. The CDR3 sequence is 17 residues long. CDR3 DNA sequence: TGTGCCAGCAGCTTAGATCTTGGACAGTTGTACTCCGGGGAGCTGTTTTTT. Protein: CASSLDLGQLYSGELFF.

The genes are TRBV5-1 and TRBJ2-3, with D maybe TRBD2 (6 bases). V was pared by 4 bases and J by 0 bases, with 12 bases between. This CDR3 has 15 amino acids. Germline loops: CDR1 SGHRS, CDR2 YFSETQ. The CDR3: CASSGRLGSTDTQYF. In nucleotides, the CDR3 is TGCGCCAGCAGCGGAAGACTAGGCAGCACAGATACGCAGTATTTT.

A note on this clone: The same CDR3 can be traced to other DNA sequences in this sample. CDR3 residues: CASSITGELFF. In DNA, the CDR3 is TGTGCCAGTAGTATTACCGGGGAGCTGTTTTTT. The chain combines TRBV19 with TRBJ2-2; D gene uncertain. Germline V lookup: CDR1 LNHDA, CDR2 SQIVND (reference sequence). The CDR3 extends over 11 amino acids. V lost 3 bases to trimming and J lost 5 bases, with 1 base between them. Based on the CDR3 plus reference TRBV19 and TRBJ2-2, the full variable domain is DGGITQSPKYLFRKEGQNVTLSCEQNLNHDAMYWYRQDPGQGLRLIYYSQIVNDFQKGDIAEGYSVSREKKESFPLTVTSAQKNPTAFYLCASSITGELFFGEGSRLTVL.

The V call is TRBV10-1, the J call TRBJ1-1; D unresolved. Per germline, CDR1 WNHNN and CDR2 SYGVQD (reference sequence). The CDR3 is 14 amino acids. The germline V and J ends were trimmed by 0 bases and 5 bases, with 10 bases remaining between them. Here the CDR3 reads CASSESQPGTEAFF. The CDR3 bases are TGCGCCAGCAGTGAGTCCCAACCGGGGACTGAAGCTTTCTTT.

The chain couples TRBV5-1 to TRBJ1-5; possible D gene TRBD1, 6 bases. This CDR3 spans 15 amino acids. The V end lost 1 base, the J end lost 2 bases, and 10 bases lay between the germline ends. In germline, CDR1 is SGHRS, CDR2 YFSETQ. In nucleotides, the CDR3 is TGCGCCAGCAGCTTGATGGGGGCAGGCAATCAGCCCCAGCATTTT. Residues: CASSLMGAGNQPQHF. The entire variable domain, with the rest obtained from reference TRBV5-1 and TRBJ1-5, is as follows: KAGVTQTPRYLIKTRGQQVTLSCSPISGHRSVSWYQQTPGQGLQFLFEYFSETQRNKGNFPGRFSGRQFSNSRSEMNVSTLELGDSALYLCASSLMGAGNQPQHFGDGTRLSIL.

The genes are TRBV27 and TRBJ2-2, with D perhaps TRBD1 (5 bases). Germline V gene data show CDR1 as MNHEY and CDR2 as SMNVEV (reference sequence). V lost 3 bases, J lost 3 bases, and 11 bases lay in between. CDR3 length equals 15 residues. The CDR3 here is CASSLGIGDTGELFF. For the CDR3, the DNA is TGTGCCAGCAGTTTGGGGATAGGGGACACCGGGGAGCTGTTTTTT.

V and J are TRBV6-1 and TRBJ2-7, with D perhaps TRBD1 (6 bases). V was clipped by 2 bases and J by 5 bases, with 10 bases between them. From germline, CDR1 is MNHNS and CDR2 SASEGT. The CDR3 runs to 13 residues. This chain's CDR3 is CASSEQGWNEQYF. CDR3 coding DNA: TGTGCCAGCAGTGAACAGGGGTGGAACGAGCAGTACTTC.

The rearrangement uses TRBV6-5 and TRBJ2-1; 10 nucleotides agree with TRBD2. V shed 0 bases, J shed 8 bases, and the junction held 4 bases outside the gene matches. Germline lookup yields CDR1 MNHEY and CDR2 SVGAGI. The CDR3 length is 15 residues. The CDR3: CASSYSLAGEDEQFF. In DNA, the CDR3 is TGTGCCAGCAGTTACTCTCTAGCGGGAGAAGATGAGCAGTTCTTC.

This chain joins TRBV10-1 and TRBJ2-7; TRBD2 might be the D (5 bases). Germline loops: CDR1 WNHNN, CDR2 SYGVQD (reference sequence). Deletions cut 2 bases from V and 4 bases from J, with 18 bases between. The CDR3 extends over 16 amino acids. In DNA form, the CDR3 reads TGCGCCAGCAGTGAGGGTTCCTGGCAGACGGGATACGAGCAGTACTTC. The encoded protein is CASSEGSWQTGYEQYF.

The chain employs TRBV18 and TRBJ2-5; D gene unclear. Germline-derived CDR1 and CDR2 are KGHSH and LQKENI. This CDR3 region has 13 residues. Trimming left V 3 bases short and J 3 bases short, with 8 bases between. CDR3 nucleotides: TGTGCCAGCTCACCCATGAGAGAAGAGACCCAGTACTTC. As protein: CASSPMREETQYF.

The chain links TRBV10-1 to TRBJ2-1; 10 bases align to TRBD2. V shed 2 bases and J 6 bases; nucleotides not matched to a gene: 10. This CDR3 has 17 amino acids. Germline lookup yields CDR1 WNHNN and CDR2 SYGVQD (reference sequence). CDR3 nucleotide sequence: TGCGCCAGCAGTGAGGTAGCTAGCGGGAGAGACGCCAATGAGCAGTTCTTC. Residues: CASSEVASGRDANEQFF.